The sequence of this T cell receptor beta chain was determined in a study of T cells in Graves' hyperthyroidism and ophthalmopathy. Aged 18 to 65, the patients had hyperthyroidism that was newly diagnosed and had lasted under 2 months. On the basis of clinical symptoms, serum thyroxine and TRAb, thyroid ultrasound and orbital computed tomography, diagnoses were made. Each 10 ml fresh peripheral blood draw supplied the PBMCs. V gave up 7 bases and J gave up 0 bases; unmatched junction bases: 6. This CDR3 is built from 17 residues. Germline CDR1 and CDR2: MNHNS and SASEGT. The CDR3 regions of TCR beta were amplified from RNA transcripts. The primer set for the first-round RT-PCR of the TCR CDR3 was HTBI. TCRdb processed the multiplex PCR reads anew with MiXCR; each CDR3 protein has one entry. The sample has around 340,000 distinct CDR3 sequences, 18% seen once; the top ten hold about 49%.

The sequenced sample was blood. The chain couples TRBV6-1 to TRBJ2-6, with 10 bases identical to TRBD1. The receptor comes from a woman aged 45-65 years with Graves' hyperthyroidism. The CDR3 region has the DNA TGTGCCAGCATCTCCGGGACAGGGGTCTCTGGGGCCAACGTCCTGACTTTC. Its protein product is CASISGTGVSGANVLTF.